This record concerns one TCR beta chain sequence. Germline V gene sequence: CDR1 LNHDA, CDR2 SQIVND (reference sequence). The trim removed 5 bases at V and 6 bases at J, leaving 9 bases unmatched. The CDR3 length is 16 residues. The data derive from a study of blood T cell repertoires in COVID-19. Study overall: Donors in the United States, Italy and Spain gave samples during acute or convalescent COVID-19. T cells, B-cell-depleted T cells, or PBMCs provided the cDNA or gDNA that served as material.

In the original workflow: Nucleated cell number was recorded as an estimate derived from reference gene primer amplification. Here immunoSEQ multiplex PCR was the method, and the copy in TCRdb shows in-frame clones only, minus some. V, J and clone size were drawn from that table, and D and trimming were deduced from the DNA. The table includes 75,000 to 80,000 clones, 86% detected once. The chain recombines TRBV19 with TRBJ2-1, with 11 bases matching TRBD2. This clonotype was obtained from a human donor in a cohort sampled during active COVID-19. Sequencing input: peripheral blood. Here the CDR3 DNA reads TGTGCCAGTAGTGCCCGAGTAGCGGGAGGGACCAATGAGCAGTTCTTC. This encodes CASSARVAGGTNEQFF.